The next 30 T cell receptor beta chains were all read from a single sample in a study of CD8+CD57+ T cells in acquired aplastic anemia. Flow cytometry had shown expanded CD8+CD57+ cells in the patients chosen for sequencing. TCR beta VDJ combinations and CDR3 sequences were profiled from genomic DNA. From the reads, TCRdb called clonotypes with MiXCR, one entry per CDR3 protein. The table records 210,000 or so distinct CDR3 sequences, about half of them present only once. The sample taken for sequencing was sorted CD4+, CD8+, or CD8+CD57+ T cells (not recorded which) from PBMCs. The receptors derive from a human donor with aplastic anemia.

This rearrangement joins TRBV7-9 to TRBJ2-7, with 7 bases lining up with TRBD1. CDR3 length: 14 amino acids. V dropped 6 bases and J dropped 3; count of bases not matched to a gene: 8. Germline V gene data show CDR1 as SEHNR and CDR2 as FQNEAQ (reference sequence). The CDR3 DNA reads as TGTGCCAGCAGTCGACAGGGTGGGTACTACGAGCAGTACTTC. Amino acid sequence: CASSRQGGYYEQYF.

The rearrangement joins TRBV2 to TRBJ1-3; no clear D. Trimming cost V 5 bases and J 0 bases, with 14 bases left between them. This CDR3 contains 16 residues. Germline loops: CDR1 SNHLY, CDR2 FYNNEI. The CDR3 loop is CASSFGRAASGNTIYF. CDR3 in DNA: TGTGCCAGCAGTTTTGGACGGGCAGCCTCTGGAAACACCATATATTTT.

This chain uses TRBV10-1 with TRBJ1-6; D is unclear. In germline, CDR1 is WNHNN, CDR2 SYGVQD (reference sequence). V lost 2 bases and J 10 bases, leaving 18 bases between the germline ends. This CDR3 is 16 amino acids long. CDR3 coding DNA: TGCGCCAGCAGTGAGGACGCAACGAGATTGGGATCACCCCTCCACTTT. It translates to CASSEDATRLGSPLHF.

This clonotype was recorded at least ten times. The J gene is TRBJ1-3, the V gene TRBV4-1; D not resolved. Between the trimmed V and J ends, which lost 1 base and 4 bases, there was a span of 11 bases. Germline CDR1 MGHRA, CDR2 YSYEKL. The CDR3 loop spans 15 amino acids. CDR3 sequence (DNA): TGCGCCAGCAGCCAAGCCCACCTGGGAGGAAACACCATATATTTT. It codes for CASSQAHLGGNTIYF.

This clonotype was recorded many times. The V call is TRBV19, the J call TRBJ2-7; 9 bases fit TRBD1. The CDR3 totals 15 residues. V lost 5 bases to trimming and J lost 0 bases; unmatched junction nucleotides: 5. Germline-derived CDR1 and CDR2 are LNHDA and SQIVND (reference sequence). CDR3 sequence reads: CASSDRDRASYEQYF. CDR3 nucleotides: TGTGCCAGTAGTGACCGGGACAGGGCCTCCTACGAGCAGTACTTC.

Concerning this clonotype itself: No conserved phenylalanine or tryptophan is present at the end of the CDR3, so a read error is the likely explanation. V and J are TRBV5-1 and TRBJ2-7; weak D call: TRBD2 (5 bases). Germline-derived CDR1 and CDR2 are SGHRS and YFSETQ. CDR3 length: 11 amino acids. V was clipped by 2 bases and J by 6 bases, with 6 bases between them. This chain's CDR3 is CASSLEGEQYS. The CDR3 nucleotides are TGCGCCAGCAGCTTAGAGGGCGAGCAGTACTCC.

On this clonotype: Because the CDR3's place on the DNA is in doubt, the DNA is left out and the CDR3 is given as listed by TCRdb. The genes are TRBV7-9 and TRBJ1-1; TRBD1 was called by the table and not checked on the DNA. The germline V gene has CDR1 SEHNR and CDR2 FQNEAQ (reference sequence). The CDR3 contains 19 residues when both ends are counted. CDR3 residues: CAMYLCASSPQTGGTEAFF.

This clonotype was seen many times. CDR3 nucleotide sequence: TGTGCCAGCAGTTACGGGGCGGGGGGGAACTATGGCTACACCTTC. Its translation: CASSYGAGGNYGYTF. The chain joins TRBV6-5 to TRBJ1-2; D is perhaps TRBD1 (5 bases). The CDR3 totals 15 residues. With 2 bases removed from V and 2 bases from J, the gap between germline ends came to 12 bases. Germline-derived CDR1 and CDR2 are MNHEY and SVGAGI.

This clonotype was recorded a few times. This chain uses TRBV5-5 with TRBJ2-2; tentative D call: TRBD2 (6 bases). The CDR3 extends over 15 amino acids. Trimming shortened V by 4 bases and J by 1 base, and 11 bases separated the two germline ends. Looked up from germline, CDR1 is SGHKS and CDR2 is YYEKEE (reference sequence). The CDR3: CASSLSGVNTGELFF. As DNA, the CDR3 is TGTGCCAGCAGCCTTAGCGGAGTGAACACCGGGGAGCTGTTTTTT. The variable domain in full, completed from reference TRBV5-5 and TRBJ2-2, reads DAGVTQSPTHLIKTRGQQVTLRCSPISGHKSVSWYQQVLGQGPQFIFQYYEKEERGRGNFPDRFSARQFPNYSSELNVNALLLGDSALYLCASSLSGVNTGELFFGEGSRLTVL.

The genes are TRBV6-1 and TRBJ1-1; tentatively, D is TRBD1 (5 bases). Trimming removed 2 bases at V and 8 bases at J, with 15 bases between. This CDR3 contains 14 residues. CDR1 MNHNS and CDR2 SASEGT come from the germline V gene. This CDR3 reads CASSELGGGGEAFF. The CDR3 DNA reads TGTGCCAGCAGTGAATTAGGTGGGGGGGGGGAAGCTTTCTTT.

The chain couples TRBV5-1 to TRBJ1-2, with D perhaps TRBD1 (5 bases). The germline CDR1 and CDR2 sequences are SGHRS and YFSETQ. Trimming pared 1 base from V and 4 bases from J, leaving 20 bases between. The length of the CDR3 is 17 residues. The DNA for the CDR3 is TGCGCCAGCAGCTTGTCATCCATTGGGACGGAACTCTATGGCTACACCTTC. Protein sequence: CASSLSSIGTELYGYTF.

This clonotype was seen many times. The V call is TRBV6-5, the J call TRBJ2-7, with TRBD2 matching 14 bases. This CDR3 comprises 14 residues. CDR1 MNHEY and CDR2 SVGAGI come from the germline V gene. J gave up 4 bases and V 5 bases, and 1 base lay outside the gene matches. The DNA for the CDR3 is TGTGCCAGCAGTAGGACTAGCGGGGGGTACGAGCAGTACTTC. It encodes CASSRTSGGYEQYF.

V is TRBV27 and J is TRBJ1-2; D not resolved. The CDR3 loop spans 13 amino acids. From germline, CDR1 is MNHEY and CDR2 SMNVEV (reference sequence). V lost 5 bases and J 8 bases, leaving 15 bases between the germline ends. The CDR3 reads CASSPHTPQGYTF. The CDR3, as DNA: TGTGCCAGCAGTCCCCACACACCACAAGGCTACACCTTC.

On this clonotype: A much larger clonotype is one base distant, so this may be a read error. The CDR3 reads CASSDSDRGLKNTQYF. CDR3 bases: TGTGCCAGCAGTGACTCAGACAGGGGATTGAAGAATACGCAGTATTTT. This rearrangement joins TRBV6-4 to TRBJ2-3; 8 nucleotides agree with TRBD1. J gave up 7 bases and V 0 bases, and 9 bases lay outside the gene matches. The CDR3 totals 16 residues. CDR1 and CDR2 from the germline V gene are MRHNA and SNTAGT.

This clonotype was recorded at least ten times. The chain links TRBV27 to TRBJ1-5, with TRBD1 identical over 8 bases. CDR3 length equals 12 residues. Per germline, CDR1 MNHEY and CDR2 SMNVEV (reference sequence). The junction had 5 bases not matched to a gene; V was cut back by 10 bases and J by 6 bases. CDR3 region: CATGTGGQPQHF. The DNA for the CDR3 is TGTGCCACCGGGACAGGTGGTCAGCCCCAGCATTTT.

This chain uses TRBV4-1 with TRBJ1-5; no firm D call. CDR3 length: 15 residues. Between the trimmed V and J ends, which lost 6 bases and 6 bases, there was a span of 18 bases. Germline CDR1 and CDR2: MGHRA and YSYEKL. This CDR3 is CASRARVEGTQPQHF. Written as DNA, the CDR3 is TGCGCCAGCAGGGCTCGGGTCGAAGGCACTCAGCCCCAGCATTTT.

Turning to this clonotype: Because it lacks the conserved phenylalanine or tryptophan at the end, this CDR3 is likely a read error. The chain employs TRBV20-1 and TRBJ2-5; perhaps D is TRBD1 or TRBD2 (7 bases each). The germline gives CDR1 DFQATT, CDR2 SNEGSKA (reference sequence). V gave up 0 bases and J gave up 9 bases, with 23 bases separating them. The CDR3 sequence is 16 residues long. Here the CDR3 DNA reads TGCAGTGCTAGAGATGGAGGCAGGGGGGGGGGTCAGCCCCAGTACTCC. Translating it yields CSARDGGRGGGQPQYS.

This clonotype has only a few counts. The chain links TRBV2 to TRBJ2-7; 7 bases fit TRBD1. The CDR3 sequence is 13 residues long. Per germline, CDR1 SNHLY and CDR2 FYNNEI. Trimming at V came to 10 bases and at J to 5 bases, leaving 11 bases not matched to a gene. The CDR3 DNA reads TGTGCCACCCCCCCGGGACAGTTCGACGAGCAGTACTTC. This sequence encodes CATPPGQFDEQYF. The entire variable domain, with the rest obtained from reference TRBV2 and TRBJ2-7, is as follows: EPEVTQTPSHQVTQMGQEVILRCVPISNHLYFYWYRQILGQKVEFLVSFYNNEISEKSEIFDDQFSVERPDGSNFTLKIRSTKLEDSAMYFCATPPGQFDEQYFGPGTRLTVT.

The count of this clonotype is one. The chain has TRBV19 and TRBJ1-1; tentatively, D is TRBD1 (5 bases). CDR1 is LNHDA and CDR2 is SQIVND in the germline V gene (reference sequence). V lost 9 bases and J 4 bases, leaving 9 bases between the germline ends. This CDR3 spans 11 amino acids. DNA for the CDR3: TGTGCCAGCATAAGGGGCACTGAAGCTTTCTTT. The encoded protein is CASIRGTEAFF.

CDR3 in amino acids: CASSYPGNRNTEAFF. The CDR3 DNA reads as TGTGCCAGCAGTTACCCAGGGAATCGGAACACTGAAGCTTTCTTT. The chain joins TRBV6-5 to TRBJ1-1; TRBD1 might be the D (5 bases). The CDR3 is 15 amino acids. Looked up from germline, CDR1 is MNHEY and CDR2 is SVGAGI. V was clipped by 2 bases and J by 1 base, with 11 bases between them.

This clonotype was found many times. This rearrangement joins TRBV4-1 to TRBJ1-2, with TRBD1 matching over 7 bases. Per germline, CDR1 MGHRA and CDR2 YSYEKL. There are 17 residues in the CDR3. V gave up 1 base and J gave up 2 bases; unmatched junction bases: 10. The CDR3: CASSQGHRGTTNYGYTF. The DNA of the CDR3 is TGCGCCAGCAGCCAAGGCCACAGGGGAACTACAAACTATGGCTACACCTTC.

In its sample, this clonotype was seen many times. The rearrangement joins TRBV11-2 to TRBJ2-5; D might be TRBD1 or TRBD2, each matching 5 bases. Germline loops: CDR1 SGHAT, CDR2 FQNNGV. The CDR3 contains 14 residues. V was clipped by 0 bases and J by 4 bases, with 9 bases between them. The CDR3 bases are TGTGCCAGCAGCTTAGATGAGGGGTTAGAGACCCAGTACTTC. Translation gives CASSLDEGLETQYF.

This clonotype was found many times. The V gene is TRBV15, the J gene TRBJ1-6; D ambiguous. Trimming cost V 0 bases and J 8 bases, with 11 bases left between them. Looked up from germline, CDR1 is LNHNV and CDR2 is YYDKDF (reference sequence). The CDR3 consists of 15 residues. In DNA, the CDR3 is TGTGCCACCAGCAGAGATCCGGGGTCCCATTCACCCCTCCACTTT. Encoded protein: CATSRDPGSHSPLHF.

The table lists this clonotype with many counts. V gene TRBV7-6 combines with J gene TRBJ2-3; D may be TRBD2 (6 bases). CDR3 length: 18 residues. The V gene lost 4 bases and the J gene lost 1 base, with 21 bases spanning the gap. Germline loops: CDR1 SGHVS, CDR2 FNYEAQ. CDR3: CASSWRQRRRAGTDTQYF. Here the CDR3 DNA reads TGTGCCAGCAGCTGGAGACAGAGAAGGAGGGCTGGCACAGATACGCAGTATTTT.

To note about this clonotype: The germline gene is not matched at one end of the junction; a read error may be the cause. The chain links TRBV25-1 to TRBJ2-5, with D perhaps TRBD2 (7 bases). The germline CDR1 and CDR2 sequences are MGHDK and SYGVNS. The CDR3 spans 14 residues. In nucleotides, the CDR3 is TGTGCCAGCAGCTTGTTGGGGGGGCAAGAGACCCATTACTTC. Residues: CASSLLGGQETHYF.

This clonotype was observed a single time. This may come from a read error, since a much larger clone is one base off. The conserved phenylalanine or tryptophan is not found at the CDR3 terminus, so this likely reflects a read error. The rearrangement links TRBV5-1 to TRBJ1-2; D uncertain. V lost 0 bases to trimming and J lost 6 bases, with 9 bases between them. This CDR3 is 13 amino acids long. Germline V gene data show CDR1 as SGHRS and CDR2 as YFSETQ. CDR3 amino acids: CASSLAPRDGYTL. The CDR3 nucleotides read TGCGCCAGCAGCTTGGCTCCGCGGGATGGCTACACCCTC.

This clonotype has only one observation. The chain couples TRBV19 to TRBJ2-7; D may match TRBD1 or TRBD2 (6 bases each). The germline CDR1 and CDR2 sequences are LNHDA and SQIVND (reference sequence). The CDR3 totals 13 residues. The germline V and J ends were trimmed by 8 bases and 7 bases, with 18 bases remaining between them. The CDR3: CASRNLRGEEQYF. The CDR3 DNA follows: TGTGCCAGTCGGAATCTGAGGGGGGAGGAGCAGTACTTC. Variable domain in full (rest from reference TRBV19 and TRBJ2-7): DGGITQSPKYLFRKEGQNVTLSCEQNLNHDAMYWYRQDPGQGLRLIYYSQIVNDFQKGDIAEGYSVSREKKESFPLTVTSAQKNPTAFYLCASRNLRGEEQYFGPGTRLTVT.

This clonotype was detected ten times or more. The chain couples TRBV5-1 to TRBJ2-2; D possibly corresponds to TRBD1 (6 bases). V lost 1 base, J lost 7 bases, and 14 bases lay in between. Germline values: CDR1 SGHRS, CDR2 YFSETQ. The CDR3 has 15 amino acids. The CDR3 nucleotides read TGCGCCAGCAGCTTGCAACAGGGACGTGGCGGGGAGCTGTTTTTT. Its translation: CASSLQQGRGGELFF.

The chain carries TRBV6-6 and TRBJ1-6; D gene ambiguous. Germline values: CDR1 MNHNY, CDR2 SVGAGI (reference sequence). With 1 base removed from V and 11 bases from J, the gap between germline ends came to 9 bases. CDR3 length: 13 amino acids. DNA of the CDR3: TGTGCCAGCAGTTACTTTGGTACTCCACCCCTCCACTTT. This encodes CASSYFGTPPLHF.

This rearrangement joins TRBV6-5 to TRBJ1-5; 8 nucleotides match TRBD1. The CDR3 consists of 15 residues. Germline assignment: CDR1 MNHEY and CDR2 SVGAGI. V dropped 4 bases and J dropped 4; count of bases not matched to a gene: 6. Here the CDR3 DNA reads TGTGCCAGCAGTTCCCCAGGGGGCGAAAATCAGCCCCAGCATTTT. Its translation is CASSSPGGENQPQHF.